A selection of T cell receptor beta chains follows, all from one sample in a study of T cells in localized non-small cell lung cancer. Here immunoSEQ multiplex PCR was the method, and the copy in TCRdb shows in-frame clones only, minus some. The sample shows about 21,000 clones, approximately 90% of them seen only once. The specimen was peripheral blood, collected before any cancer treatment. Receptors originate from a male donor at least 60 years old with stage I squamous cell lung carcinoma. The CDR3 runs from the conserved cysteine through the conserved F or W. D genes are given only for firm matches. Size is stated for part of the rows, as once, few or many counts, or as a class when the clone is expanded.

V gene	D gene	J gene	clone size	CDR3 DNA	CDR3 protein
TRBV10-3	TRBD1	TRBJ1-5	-	TGTGCCACTGGACAGGGAGAGGGCAATCAGCCCCAGCATTTT	CATGQGEGNQPQHF
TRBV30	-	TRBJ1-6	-	TGTGCCTGGAAGGAGGGATCTTATAATTCACCCCTCCACTTT	CAWKEGSYNSPLHF
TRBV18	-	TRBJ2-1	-	TGTGCCAGCTCAACCCAGGGAAGGGAGAATGAGCAGTTCTTC	CASSTQGRENEQFF
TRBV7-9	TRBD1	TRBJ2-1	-	TGTGCCAGCAGCTTACCAGCGACAGGGGGAGCAAACAATGAGCAGTTCTTC	CASSLPATGGANNEQFF
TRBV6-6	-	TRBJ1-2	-	TGTGCCAGCAGTCCCCCGGTCAGGGACTATGGCTACACCTTC	CASSPPVRDYGYTF
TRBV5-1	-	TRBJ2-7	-	TGCGCCAGCAGCTGGGGGACGGGTTACGAGCAGTACTTC	CASSWGTGYEQYF
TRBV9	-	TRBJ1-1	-	TGTGCCAGCAGCGTAGGGACAGTTGGGACTGAAGCTTTCTTT	CASSVGTVGTEAFF
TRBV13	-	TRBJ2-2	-	TGTGCCAGCAGCCCCCCGGGACAAGTCATAGGGACCGGGGAGCTGTTTTTT	CASSPPGQVIGTGELFF
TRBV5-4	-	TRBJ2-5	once	TGTGCCAGCAGCCATGCCGGGTCTTTGGAGACCCAGTACTTC	CASSHAGSLETQYF
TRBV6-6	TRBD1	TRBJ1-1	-	TGTGCCAGCAGTTACAACGGCAGGGGGCTTGATACTGAAGCTTTCTTT	CASSYNGRGLDTEAFF
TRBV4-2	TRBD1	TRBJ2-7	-	TGTGCCAGCAGCCAAGGGGGGCGGGACAGGGGCTACGAGCAGTACTTC	CASSQGGRDRGYEQYF
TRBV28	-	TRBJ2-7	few	TGTGCCAGCAGTCAGCAGGCCGCGCGCTACGAGCAGTACTTC	CASSQQAARYEQYF
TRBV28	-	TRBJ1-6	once	TGTGCCAGCTGCGGAGCCGCCGCCTCCTATAATTCACCCCTCCACTTT	CASCGAAASYNSPLHF
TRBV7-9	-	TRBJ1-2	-	TGTGCCAGCAGCTTAGAGTTTTTGCAAGGGAATGGCTACACCTTC	CASSLEFLQGNGYTF
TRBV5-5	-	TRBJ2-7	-	TGTGCCAGCAGCTTTCGGACAGAGTACGAGCAGTACTTC	CASSFRTEYEQYF
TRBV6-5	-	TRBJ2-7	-	TGTGCCAGCAGTTCGGGACGGACTTCCTACGAGCAGTACTTC	CASSSGRTSYEQYF
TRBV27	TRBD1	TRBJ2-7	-	TGTGCCAGCAGCCCACCGACAGGGGTACGGCAGTACTTC	CASSPPTGVRQYF
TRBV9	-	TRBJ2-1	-	TGTGCCAGCAGCGTAGCTGGGACTTACAATGAGCAGTTCTTC	CASSVAGTYNEQFF
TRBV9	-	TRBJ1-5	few	TGTGCCAGCAGCGTAGGAGGGGGAATGAATCAGCCCCAGCATTTT	CASSVGGGMNQPQHF
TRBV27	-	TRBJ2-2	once	TGTGCCAGCAGTTTCACCCCCGGAGTGGTGGTCGGGGAGCTGTTTTTT	CASSFTPGVVVGELFF
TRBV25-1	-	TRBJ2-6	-	TGCGCCAGCCATCGGTTGCTCGGGGCCAACGTCCTGACTTTC	CASHRLLGANVLTF
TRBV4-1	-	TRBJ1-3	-	TGCGCCAGCAGCCAAGAAACGGGATGGACTGGAAACACCATATATTTT	CASSQETGWTGNTIYF
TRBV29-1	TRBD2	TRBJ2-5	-	TGCAGCGTTGACGCTAGCGGGGTGTCAGAGACCCAGTACTTC	CSVDASGVSETQYF
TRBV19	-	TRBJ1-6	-	TGTGCCAGTAGTATAGGGCCCTATAATTCACCCCTCCACTTT	CASSIGPYNSPLHF
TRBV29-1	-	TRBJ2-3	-	TGCAGCGCACCAACCGTCGGAGGGACGAGTTCCGGTACGCAGTATTTT	CSAPTVGGTSSGTQYF
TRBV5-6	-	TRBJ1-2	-	TGTGCCAGCAGAGCTTGGGGGGGCAGGGGTTTCTATGGCTACACCTTC	CASRAWGGRGFYGYTF
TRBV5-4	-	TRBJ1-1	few	TGTGCCAGCAGCTTGGTAACGGGGCCGAACACTGAAGCTTTCTTT	CASSLVTGPNTEAFF
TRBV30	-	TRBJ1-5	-	TGTGCCTGGAGCGGTGGGGGAGGAAGGGATCAGCCCCAGCATTTT	CAWSGGGGRDQPQHF
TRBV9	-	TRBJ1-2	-	TGTGCCAGCAGCCTCTTCCCGGCACCAAACTATGGCTACACCTTC	CASSLFPAPNYGYTF
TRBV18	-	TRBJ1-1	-	TGTGCCAGCTCCCTAGACAGGACGCTTGTGGCCACTGAAGCTTTCTTT	CASSLDRTLVATEAFF
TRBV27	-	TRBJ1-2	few	TGTGCCAGCAGTTTATCAGGTCCCATGATCTATGGCTACACCTTC	CASSLSGPMIYGYTF
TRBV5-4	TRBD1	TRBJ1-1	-	TGTGCCAGCAGCACAGGGGTAGTAAGAGGTACTGAAGCTTTCTTT	CASSTGVVRGTEAFF
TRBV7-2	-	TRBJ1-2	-	TGTGCCAGCAGCTTCACAGAAGGCTATGGCTACACCTTC	CASSFTEGYGYTF
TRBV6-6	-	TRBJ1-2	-	TGTGCCAGCAATTCCCCAGCACCCTATGGCTACACCTTC	CASNSPAPYGYTF
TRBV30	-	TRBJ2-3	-	TGTGCCTGGAGTTCGGGCGGCACAGATACGCAGTATTTT	CAWSSGGTDTQYF
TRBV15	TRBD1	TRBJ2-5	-	TGTGCCACCACGGGGATATTTAGGGGGCCGGGGGAGACCCAGTACTTC	CATTGIFRGPGETQYF
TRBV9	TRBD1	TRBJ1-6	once	TGTGCCAGCCAGGGGGATAATTCACCCCTCCACTTT	CASQGDNSPLHF
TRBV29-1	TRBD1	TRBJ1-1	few	TGCAGCGCTAGCCCGGGACAGTGGGGCACTGAAGCTTTCTTT	CSASPGQWGTEAFF
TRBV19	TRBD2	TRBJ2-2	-	TGTGCCAGTAGTATTCTCCCACCGGGGGGCACCGGGGAGCTGTTTTTT	CASSILPPGGTGELFF
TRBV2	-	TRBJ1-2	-	TGTGCCAGCCTGGAGCGTCAGTTCTCTAACTATGGCTACACCTTC	CASLERQFSNYGYTF
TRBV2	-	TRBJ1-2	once	TGTGCCAGCATACAGGGAGGGACCGACCGTCATGGCTACACCTTC	CASIQGGTDRHGYTF
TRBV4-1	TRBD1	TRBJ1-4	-	TGCGCCAGCAGCCAAGGATTCGGACAGGGTGGCGAAAAACTGTTTTTT	CASSQGFGQGGEKLFF
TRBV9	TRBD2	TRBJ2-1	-	TGTGCCAGCAGCTTTCAAACCAGCGGGGGACTTTACAATGAGCAGTTCTTC	CASSFQTSGGLYNEQFF
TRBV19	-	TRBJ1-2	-	TGTGCCAGTAGTATGGGCCAGGGTAGTGGCTACACCTTC	CASSMGQGSGYTF